A single sample is the source of the 29 T cell receptor beta chains below, sequenced in a study of CD8 T cells in ankylosing spondylitis. TCRdb processed the 5' RACE reads anew with MiXCR; each CDR3 protein has one entry. The data contain roughly 40,000 distinct CDR3 sequences, approximately 16% of them singletons. Material for sequencing was blood. These TCRs come from a male donor with ankylosing spondylitis or in good health (not recorded which).

This clonotype was observed a few times. The V call is TRBV7-9, the J call TRBJ2-2, with D perhaps matching TRBD1 (6 bases). V shed 5 bases and J shed 4 bases, with 11 bases lying between them. This CDR3 is 14 amino acids long. Germline CDR1 SEHNR, CDR2 FQNEAQ (reference sequence). The CDR3: CASSETGFTGELFF. The CDR3 coding sequence is TGTGCCAGCAGCGAGACAGGTTTCACCGGGGAGCTGTTTTTT.

This clonotype was detected a few times. The V and J genes are TRBV20-1 and TRBJ2-3; no firm D call. Germline V CDR1 and CDR2: DFQATT, SNEGSKA (reference sequence). Trimming pared 4 bases from V and 0 bases from J, leaving 8 bases between. The CDR3 totals 13 residues. CDR3 amino acids: CSAMYPSTDTQYF. The DNA of the CDR3 is TGCAGTGCTATGTACCCTAGCACAGATACGCAGTATTTT.

The J gene is TRBJ1-1, the V gene TRBV6-6; TRBD1 matches at 7 bases. CDR1 and CDR2 (germline): MNHNY, SVGAGI (reference sequence). V lost 2 bases, J lost 3 bases, and 3 bases stayed unmatched. The CDR3 length is 14 residues. CDR3 loop: CASSYADRDTEAFF. CDR3 DNA sequence: TGTGCCAGCAGTTACGCCGACAGGGACACTGAAGCTTTCTTT.

The chain is built from TRBV28 and TRBJ2-7; the D gene is possibly TRBD1 (6 bases). The ends were cut back, 5 bases at V and 7 bases at J, with 9 bases in the middle. The CDR3 length is 11 residues. CDR1 and CDR2 from the germline V gene are MDHEN and SYDVKM. CDR3 sequence (DNA): TGTGCCAGCAGTCCCGGGACAGAGCAGTACTTC. This gives the protein CASSPGTEQYF.

This chain uses TRBV6-2 or TRBV6-3 with TRBJ2-2; maybe TRBD2 (5 bases). The CDR3 is 15 amino acids. CDR1 and CDR2 (germline): MNHEY, SVGEGT. The V end lost 4 bases, the J end lost 1 base, and 10 bases lay between the germline ends. CDR3 bases: TGTGCCAGCAGTTCAAGGACTCTGAACACCGGGGAGCTGTTTTTT. Amino acids: CASSSRTLNTGELFF.

This clonotype occurred many times. The chain's CDR3 is CASSARTGSSYEQYF. For the CDR3, the DNA is TGTGCCAGCAGTGCCCGGACAGGGAGCTCCTACGAGCAGTACTTC. The V call is TRBV12-3 or TRBV12-4, the J call TRBJ2-7, with 8 bases identical to TRBD1. V lost 5 bases, J lost 0 bases, and 6 bases stayed unmatched. This CDR3 region has 15 residues.

This clonotype came up a few times. The chain combines TRBV29-1 with TRBJ2-3; D remains ambiguous. The germline CDR1 and CDR2 sequences are SQVTM and ANQGSEA. This CDR3 has 14 residues. Trimming left V 4 bases short and J 0 bases short, with 11 bases between. CDR3 sequence: CSVVTASSTDTQYF. Written as DNA, the CDR3 is TGCAGCGTTGTTACTGCGTCTAGCACAGATACGCAGTATTTT.

This clonotype occurred a few times. The V call is TRBV29-1, the J call TRBJ2-2; D call uncertain. CDR1 and CDR2 from the germline V gene are SQVTM and ANQGSEA. V lost 6 bases and J lost 0, with 2 bases in between. This CDR3 is built from 11 residues. The CDR3 here is CSVANTGELFF. The CDR3 DNA is TGCAGCGTCGCGAACACCGGGGAGCTGTTTTTT.

This clonotype came up a few times. This chain links TRBV7-3 with TRBJ2-3; D is possibly TRBD1 or TRBD2 (5 bases each). The V gene's germline CDR1 is SGHTA and CDR2 FQGTGA. The CDR3 loop spans 16 amino acids. The V end was cut by 5 bases, the J end by 1 base, with 16 bases between. The DNA of the CDR3 is TGTGCCAGCAGCCCCCAAGCCGGGACGGGCACAGATACGCAGTATTTT. This gives the protein CASSPQAGTGTDTQYF.

There are many counts of this clonotype. The genes are TRBV20-1 and TRBJ2-3; D not resolved. The CDR3 runs to 11 residues. The germline V gene has CDR1 DFQATT and CDR2 SNEGSKA (reference sequence). V was cut by 5 bases and J by 4 bases, with 7 bases left in between. CDR3 DNA: TGCAGTGCTGTTGGACCAGATACGCAGTATTTT. Translation: CSAVGPDTQYF.

The chain recombines TRBV20-1 with TRBJ2-7; TRBD2 matches at 8 bases. With V trimmed by 6 bases and J by 3 bases, 13 bases remained unmatched. This CDR3 has 15 residues. CDR1 is DFQATT, CDR2 SNEGSKA, per germline (reference sequence). CDR3 DNA sequence: TGCAGTGCCGAACGGGGGGGTGACTGGGACTACGAGCAGTACTTC. Translated, it gives CSAERGGDWDYEQYF.

The chain couples TRBV4-2 to TRBJ2-1, with TRBD2 matching over 8 bases. Unmatched junction bases numbered 5, after V lost 2 bases and J lost 5 bases. CDR1 and CDR2 from the germline V gene are LGHNA and YNFKEQ. The CDR3 runs to 15 residues. CDR3 sequence (DNA): TGTGCCAGCAGCCAACCCTCTAGCGGGCACAATGAGCAGTTCTTC. Protein sequence: CASSQPSSGHNEQFF.

The CDR3 reads CASDWRTGGKDTEAFF. The CDR3, as DNA: TGTGCCAGCGATTGGAGGACAGGGGGTAAAGACACTGAAGCTTTCTTT. The genes are TRBV7-9 and TRBJ1-1; 10 bases align to TRBD1. The V gene's germline CDR1 is SEHNR and CDR2 FQNEAQ (reference sequence). The length of the CDR3 is 16 residues. The V segment lost 8 bases and the J segment 3 bases; nucleotides outside the gene matches: 12.

This clonotype was detected a few times. The chain links TRBV5-5 to TRBJ2-2; D ambiguous. The CDR3 contains 11 residues. V was trimmed by 8 bases and J by 7 bases, leaving 9 bases between them. Germline assignment: CDR1 SGHKS and CDR2 YYEKEE (reference sequence). The CDR3 is CASIRVGELFF. The DNA for the CDR3 is TGTGCCAGTATTAGAGTCGGGGAGCTGTTTTTT.

The chain recombines TRBV25-1 with TRBJ2-5; 7 bases agree with TRBD2. The CDR3 is 17 residues long. The germline V gene encodes CDR1 MGHDK and CDR2 SYGVNS. The V segment lost 1 base and the J segment 1 base; nucleotides outside the gene matches: 9. CDR3 loop: CASSESKAGPLQETQYF. The CDR3 DNA is TGTGCCAGCAGTGAATCGAAAGCGGGACCCCTCCAAGAGACCCAGTACTTC.

This clonotype was counted between two and nine times. This chain joins TRBV29-1 and TRBJ2-3, with D possibly being TRBD2 (6 bases). The germline gives CDR1 SQVTM, CDR2 ANQGSEA. The germline V and J ends were trimmed by 5 bases and 0 bases, with 9 bases remaining between them. This CDR3 is built from 13 residues. CDR3 sequence (DNA): TGCAGCGTTTATAGCGGTAGCACAGATACGCAGTATTTT. It specifies CSVYSGSTDTQYF.

The sample holds a few counts of this clonotype. The CDR3 nucleotides read TGCAGCGTGGGCCCTCAGGCAGGCACAGATACGCAGTATTTT. Residues: CSVGPQAGTDTQYF. The chain combines TRBV29-1 with TRBJ2-3; D is undetermined. This CDR3 region has 14 residues. The V gene lost 6 bases and the J gene lost 1 base, with 14 bases spanning the gap. Germline V gene sequence: CDR1 SQVTM, CDR2 ANQGSEA.

The count of this clonotype is one. The chain links TRBV27 to TRBJ1-6; TRBD1 agrees at 11 bases. CDR1 and CDR2 from the germline V gene are MNHEY and SMNVEV (reference sequence). J lost 6 bases, V lost 8 bases, and 6 bases had no gene match. The CDR3 length is 15 residues. CDR3: CASGPGTGGNSPLHF. For the CDR3, the DNA is TGTGCCAGCGGCCCCGGGACAGGGGGTAATTCACCCCTCCACTTT.

The genes are TRBV12-3 or TRBV12-4 and TRBJ2-1, with 8 bases lining up with TRBD2. The CDR3 runs to 14 residues. The ends lost 7 bases at V and 7 bases at J; junction bases unmatched: 9. CDR3 nucleotide sequence: TGTGCCAGCACGCCCGGGACTAGAAGTAATGAGCAGTTCTTC. It yields the protein CASTPGTRSNEQFF.

This clonotype was observed a handful of times. This chain uses TRBV20-1 with TRBJ2-1; either TRBD1 or TRBD2 may fit D (5 bases each). The CDR3 is 14 residues long. The V and J ends lost 6 bases and 0 bases respectively, with 12 bases between them. The germline CDR1 and CDR2 sequences are DFQATT and SNEGSKA (reference sequence). The CDR3 reads CSATGASSYNEQFF. CDR3 in DNA: TGCAGTGCAACCGGGGCCAGCTCCTACAATGAGCAGTTCTTC.

The rearrangement links TRBV5-4 to TRBJ2-1; 8 nucleotides agree with TRBD1. Per germline, CDR1 SGHNT and CDR2 YYREEE (reference sequence). The CDR3 is 12 residues long. V shed 4 bases, J shed 8 bases, and the junction held 2 bases outside the gene matches. This CDR3 is CASSATGDEQFF. As DNA, the CDR3 is TGTGCCAGCAGCGCGACAGGGGATGAGCAGTTCTTC.

There are a few counts of this clonotype. The V call is TRBV24-1, the J call TRBJ2-1; possible D gene TRBD1, 5 bases. The CDR3 extends over 14 amino acids. Germline CDR1 KGHDR, CDR2 SFDVKD. V was clipped by 6 bases and J by 3 bases, with 11 bases between them. CDR3 amino acids: CATSTDSNYNEQFF. DNA of the CDR3: TGTGCCACCAGTACTGACAGTAACTACAATGAGCAGTTCTTC.

This clonotype has just a few counts. The J gene is TRBJ1-1, the V gene TRBV6-2 or TRBV6-3; D call uncertain. Germline V gene data show CDR1 as MNHEY and CDR2 as SVGEGT. With 6 bases removed from V and 4 bases from J, the gap between germline ends came to 15 bases. The CDR3 runs to 14 residues. The CDR3 region has the DNA TGTGCCAGCAGGGACCCGGGTGAGGTCACTGAAGCTTTCTTT. It yields the protein CASRDPGEVTEAFF.

This clonotype was recorded at least ten times. The V and J genes are TRBV5-1 and TRBJ2-1, with 8 bases matching TRBD2. The CDR3 length is 15 residues. V lost 0 bases, J lost 4 bases, and 3 bases stayed unmatched. Germline values: CDR1 SGHRS, CDR2 YFSETQ. CDR3 protein: CASSLVTSGYNEQFF. For the CDR3, the DNA is TGCGCCAGCAGCTTGGTAACTAGCGGATACAATGAGCAGTTCTTC.

This clonotype has just a few counts. This chain joins TRBV5-1 and TRBJ2-1, with D uncertain. CDR1 and CDR2 (germline): SGHRS, YFSETQ. The CDR3 runs 12 residues. V was cut by 2 bases and J by 8 bases, with 8 bases left in between. The CDR3 region is CASSFGLDEQFF. DNA of the CDR3: TGCGCCAGCAGCTTCGGTTTAGATGAGCAGTTCTTC.

The chain combines TRBV20-1 with TRBJ1-2; 7 bases fit TRBD1. Germline V gene data show CDR1 as DFQATT and CDR2 as SNEGSKA (reference sequence). This CDR3 has 12 residues. V lost 8 bases to trimming and J lost 2 bases; unmatched junction nucleotides: 5. CDR3 in DNA: TGCAGTCAGGGGGTCCCAAACTATGGCTACACCTTC. Amino acid sequence: CSQGVPNYGYTF.

This clonotype has a handful of counts. The J gene is TRBJ2-2, the V gene TRBV9, with 11 bases matching TRBD2. Per the germline V gene, CDR1 is SGDLS and CDR2 is YYNGEE. This CDR3 comprises 18 residues. The ends lost 3 bases at V and 0 bases at J; junction bases unmatched: 7. CDR3 protein: CASSASRTSGSNTGELFF. CDR3 DNA: TGTGCCAGCAGCGCCTCCCGGACTAGCGGGTCGAACACCGGGGAGCTGTTTTTT.

CDR3 nucleotides: TGTGCCAGCAGTATTACGGGCGAAGGGATCGGGGAGCTGTTTTTT. Residues: CASSITGEGIGELFF. The rearrangement links TRBV7-2 to TRBJ2-2, with D unresolved. This CDR3 is built from 15 residues. CDR1 is SGHTA, CDR2 FQGNSA, per germline. V was pared by 6 bases and J by 7 bases, with 18 bases between.

In its sample, this clonotype was seen a few times. The chain uses TRBV29-1 and TRBJ2-2, with 12 bases identical to TRBD1. Losses at the gene ends were 3 bases for V and 3 bases for J; bases not matched to a gene: 5. The germline gives CDR1 SQVTM, CDR2 ANQGSEA. The CDR3 covers 16 residues. The CDR3 nucleotides read TGCAGCGTTGAGACCCGGGACAGGGGGCACACCGGGGAGCTGTTTTTT. Translating it yields CSVETRDRGHTGELFF.